The 20 T cell receptor beta chains listed next were all sequenced from one sample in a study of blood T cell repertoires in COVID-19. Method: immunoSEQ multiplex PCR; TCRdb's copy keeps in-frame clones and lacks some. The data hold about 170,000 clones, with around 74% observed a single time. The material sequenced was peripheral blood. These receptor sequences come from a man in his 70s with acute or convalescent COVID-19.

The CDR3 here is CASTLSGGAGEQYF. As DNA, the CDR3 is TGTGCCAGCACCCTAAGTGGTGGTGCGGGCGAGCAGTACTTC. The chain uses TRBV12-1 and TRBJ2-7; TRBD2, the table's D call, lacks a check against the DNA. TRBV12-1 is an annotated pseudogene. The CDR3 contains 14 residues.

The rearrangement links TRBV6-1 to TRBJ2-2; TRBD1 is a possible D gene (6 bases). Germline loops: CDR1 MNHNS, CDR2 SASEGT. The CDR3 is 15 amino acids. Between the trimmed V and J ends, which lost 2 bases and 6 bases, there was a span of 13 bases. CDR3: CASSERGQGSGELFF. The CDR3 bases are TGTGCCAGCAGTGAAAGAGGGCAGGGGTCCGGGGAGCTGTTTTTT.

The chain combines TRBV4-1 with TRBJ1-3; D remains ambiguous. CDR3 length: 15 amino acids. Trimming left V 4 bases short and J 1 base short, with 11 bases between. Germline V gene data show CDR1 as MGHRA and CDR2 as YSYEKL. CDR3 DNA: TGCGCCAGCAGCCTTTTCCCCGCGTCTGGAAACACCATATATTTT. Its protein product is CASSLFPASGNTIYF.

The chain uses TRBV4-3 and TRBJ2-3; 7 positions match TRBD2. Germline loops: CDR1 LGHNA, CDR2 YSLEER. The CDR3 is made up of 13 amino acids. J gave up 9 bases and V 0 bases, and 3 bases lay outside the gene matches. CDR3 loop: CASSQDKGGTQYF. The CDR3 nucleotides read TGCGCCAGCAGCCAAGATAAGGGAGGGACGCAGTATTTT.

The J gene is TRBJ2-5, the V gene TRBV7-9; 10 nucleotides align to TRBD1. CDR3 length: 14 residues. Germline CDR1 SEHNR, CDR2 FQNEAQ (reference sequence). V was pared by 5 bases and J by 2 bases, with 2 bases of the junction left unmatched. DNA for the CDR3: TGTGCCAGCAGCCGGACAGGGGGACAAGAGACCCAGTACTTC. Translated: CASSRTGGQETQYF.

This chain connects TRBV10-3 to TRBJ1-2, with 8 bases that match TRBD1. The J segment lost 4 bases and the V segment lost 6 bases, leaving 1 base of the junction unmatched. Germline CDR1 is ENHRY and CDR2 is SYGVKD. The length of the CDR3 is 12 residues. The DNA for the CDR3 is TGTGCCATCAGCCAGGGGGCCTATGGCTACACCTTC. It is translated as CAISQGAYGYTF.

The rearrangement joins TRBV28 to TRBJ1-2; 8 nucleotides align to TRBD1. From germline, CDR1 is MDHEN and CDR2 SYDVKM. This CDR3 region has 11 residues. V shed 9 bases and J 7 bases; nucleotides not matched to a gene: 4. CDR3 residues: CASTGGVGYTF. The CDR3 DNA reads TGTGCCAGTACAGGGGGGGTTGGCTACACCTTC.

The rearrangement joins TRBV6-2 or TRBV6-3 to TRBJ2-1; maybe TRBD2 (5 bases). The CDR3 spans 15 residues. CDR1 is MNHEY and CDR2 is SVGEGT in the germline V gene. Trimming stripped 1 base from V and 9 bases from J, with 16 bases between. The CDR3 sequence is CASSYFAAGEGEQFF. CDR3 coding DNA: TGTGCCAGCAGTTACTTCGCGGCAGGTGAGGGTGAGCAGTTCTTC.

For the CDR3, the DNA is TGCGCCAGCTCGGCAGGAAGCAATCAGCCCCAGCATTTT. The encoded protein is CASSAGSNQPQHF. The gene calls are TRBV23-1 and TRBJ1-5; D call uncertain. Being an ORF, TRBV23-1 has a function that is uncertain. The CDR3 totals 13 residues. Trimming took off 8 bases at V and 1 base at J, with 9 bases between the two ends.

The chain joins TRBV18 to TRBJ2-7; TRBD1 aligns across 8 bases. Looked up from germline, CDR1 is KGHSH and CDR2 is LQKENI. CDR3 length: 14 residues. The junction had 8 bases not matched to a gene; V was cut back by 5 bases and J by 5 bases. CDR3 sequence reads: CASSANDRGHEQYF. CDR3 coding DNA: TGTGCCAGCTCAGCTAATGACAGGGGACACGAGCAGTACTTC.

This clone was detected only a few times. The V and J genes are TRBV28 and TRBJ2-1, with 10 bases fitting TRBD2. CDR1 is MDHEN, CDR2 SYDVKM, per germline. This CDR3 has 16 amino acids. The V gene end was trimmed by 5 bases and the J gene end by 4 bases; junction bases not matched to a gene: 8. CDR3 DNA: TGTGCCAGCAGTAGGGAATTAGCGGGAGGTTACAATGAGCAGTTCTTC. Protein sequence: CASSRELAGGYNEQFF.

This clone occurred once. The gene calls are TRBV6-5 and TRBJ1-3, with D uncertain. The CDR3 has 15 residues. Looked up from germline, CDR1 is MNHEY and CDR2 is SVGAGI. Deletions cut 8 bases from V and 0 bases from J, with 14 bases between. CDR3 amino acids: CASGGRPVSGNTIYF. For the CDR3, the DNA is TGTGCCAGCGGCGGAAGGCCTGTCTCTGGAAACACCATATATTTT.

Comment on this clone: The junction does not match germline at one end; this may be a read error. The genes are TRBV7-6 and TRBJ2-7; TRBD2 is a possible D gene (5 bases). CDR3 length: 13 amino acids. Germline V gene lookup returns CDR1 SGHVS and CDR2 FNYEAQ. DNA for the CDR3: TGTGCCAGCAGTTTAGGACGGGAATACGAGCAGTACTTC. Its protein product is CASSLGREYEQYF.

The V call is TRBV11-3, the J call TRBJ2-7; 11 bases line up with TRBD1. The germline gives CDR1 SGHNT, CDR2 YENEEA. This CDR3 is built from 14 residues. V was pared by 4 bases and J by 3 bases, with 2 bases of the junction left unmatched. The DNA for the CDR3 is TGTGCCAGCAGCTGGACAGGGGGCAGCTACGAGCAGTACTTC. This translates into CASSWTGGSYEQYF.

The chain links TRBV5-6 to TRBJ1-4; tentative D call: TRBD1 (5 bases). This CDR3 comprises 16 residues. V dropped 4 bases and J dropped 7 bases, with 20 bases sitting between them. The germline V gene encodes CDR1 SGHDT and CDR2 YYEEEE. Here the CDR3 reads CASSPRGPGGSEKLFF. CDR3 nucleotides: TGTGCCAGCAGCCCCCGAGGGCCGGGGGGAAGTGAAAAACTGTTTTTT.

This sequence joins TRBV6-5 and TRBJ2-7; D possibly corresponds to TRBD1 (5 bases). The CDR3 is 16 residues long. Trimming removed 2 bases from V and 1 base from J, with 15 bases in between. Looked up from germline, CDR1 is MNHEY and CDR2 is SVGAGI. As DNA, the CDR3 is TGTGCCAGCAGTTACGATCAGGGTAGGGGATCCTACGAGCAGTACTTC. Protein product: CASSYDQGRGSYEQYF.

This clone showed up just once. V usage is TRBV5-4 and J usage is TRBJ1-2; perhaps TRBD1 as D (5 bases). The CDR3 totals 14 residues. Trimming removed 2 bases from V and 7 bases from J, with 15 bases in between. From germline, CDR1 is SGHNT and CDR2 YYREEE (reference sequence). The CDR3 region is CASSLGNSRGGYTF. DNA of the CDR3: TGTGCCAGCAGCTTAGGGAATAGTAGGGGTGGCTACACCTTC.

The sample holds a few counts of this clone. V is TRBV7-2 and J is TRBJ1-5, with D tentatively TRBD1 (5 bases). The V end lost 4 bases, the J end lost 6 bases, and 19 bases lay between the germline ends. CDR1 SGHTA and CDR2 FQGNSA come from the germline V gene. The CDR3 loop spans 16 amino acids. CDR3 sequence (DNA): TGTGCCAGCAGCTCGGCGGGGCTCAGCACCAGTCAGCCCCAGCATTTT. Amino acid sequence: CASSSAGLSTSQPQHF.

The chain recombines TRBV6-5 with TRBJ1-2; D gene ambiguous. Germline loops: CDR1 MNHEY, CDR2 SVGAGI. The length of the CDR3 is 13 residues. With 6 bases removed from V and 4 bases from J, the gap between germline ends came to 12 bases. CDR3 nucleotide sequence: TGTGCCAGCAGGAACCGGGAGGGCTATGGCTACACCTTC. Translation: CASRNREGYGYTF.

The chain has TRBV6-5 and TRBJ2-2, with D possibly matching TRBD1 (6 bases). V lost 4 bases and J 5 bases, leaving 14 bases between the germline ends. Germline assignment: CDR1 MNHEY and CDR2 SVGAGI. The CDR3 consists of 15 residues. The CDR3 DNA is TGTGCCAGCAGTTCGCGGACAGATACTACCGGGGAGCTGTTTTTT. Its protein product is CASSSRTDTTGELFF.